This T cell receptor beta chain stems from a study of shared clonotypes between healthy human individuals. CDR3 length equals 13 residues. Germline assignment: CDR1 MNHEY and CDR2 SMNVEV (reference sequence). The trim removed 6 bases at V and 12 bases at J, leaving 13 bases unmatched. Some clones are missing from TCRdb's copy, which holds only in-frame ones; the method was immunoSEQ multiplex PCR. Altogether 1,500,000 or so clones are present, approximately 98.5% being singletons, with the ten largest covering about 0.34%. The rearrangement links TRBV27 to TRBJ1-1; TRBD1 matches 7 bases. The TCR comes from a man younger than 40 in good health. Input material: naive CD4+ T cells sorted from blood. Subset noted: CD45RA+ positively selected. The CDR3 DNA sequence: TGTGCCAGCAGCCCCAGGACAGGTTATGATTCTTTCTTT. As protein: CASSPRTGYDSFF.